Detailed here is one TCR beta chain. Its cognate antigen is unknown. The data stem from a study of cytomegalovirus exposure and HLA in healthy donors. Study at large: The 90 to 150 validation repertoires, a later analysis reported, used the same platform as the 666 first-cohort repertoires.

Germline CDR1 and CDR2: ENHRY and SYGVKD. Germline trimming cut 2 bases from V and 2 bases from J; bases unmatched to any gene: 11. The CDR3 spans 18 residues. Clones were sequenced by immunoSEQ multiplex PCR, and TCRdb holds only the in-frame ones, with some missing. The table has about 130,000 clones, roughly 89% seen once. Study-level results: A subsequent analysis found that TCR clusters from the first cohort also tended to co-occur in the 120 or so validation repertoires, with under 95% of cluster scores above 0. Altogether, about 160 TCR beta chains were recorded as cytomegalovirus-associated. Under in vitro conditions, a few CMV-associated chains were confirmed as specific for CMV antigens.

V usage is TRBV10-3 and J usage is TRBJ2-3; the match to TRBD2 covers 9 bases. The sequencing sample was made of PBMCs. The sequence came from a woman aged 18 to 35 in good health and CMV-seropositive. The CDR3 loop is CAISERRDSGGPTDTQYF. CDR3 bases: TGTGCCATCAGTGAGCGAAGGGATAGCGGGGGACCCACAGATACGCAGTATTTT.